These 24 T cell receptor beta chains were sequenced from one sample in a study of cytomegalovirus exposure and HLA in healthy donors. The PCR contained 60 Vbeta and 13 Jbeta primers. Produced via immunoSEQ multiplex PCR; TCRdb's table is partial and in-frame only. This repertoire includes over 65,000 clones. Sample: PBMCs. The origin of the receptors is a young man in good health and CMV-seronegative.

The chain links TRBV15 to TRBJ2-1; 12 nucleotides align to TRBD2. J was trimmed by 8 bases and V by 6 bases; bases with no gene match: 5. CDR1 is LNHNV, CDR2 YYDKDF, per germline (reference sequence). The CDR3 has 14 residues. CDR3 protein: CATRVLAGGDEQFF. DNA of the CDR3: TGTGCCACCAGGGTCCTAGCGGGAGGGGATGAGCAGTTCTTC.

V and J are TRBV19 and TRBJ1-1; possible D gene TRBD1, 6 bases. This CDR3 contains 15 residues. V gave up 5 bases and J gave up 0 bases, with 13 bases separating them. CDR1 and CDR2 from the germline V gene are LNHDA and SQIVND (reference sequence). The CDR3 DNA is TGTGCCAGTAGTGTACAGGGAAATTTGAACACTGAAGCTTTCTTT. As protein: CASSVQGNLNTEAFF. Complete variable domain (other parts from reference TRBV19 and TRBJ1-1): DGGITQSPKYLFRKEGQNVTLSCEQNLNHDAMYWYRQDPGQGLRLIYYSQIVNDFQKGDIAEGYSVSREKKESFPLTVTSAQKNPTAFYLCASSVQGNLNTEAFFGQGTRLTVV.

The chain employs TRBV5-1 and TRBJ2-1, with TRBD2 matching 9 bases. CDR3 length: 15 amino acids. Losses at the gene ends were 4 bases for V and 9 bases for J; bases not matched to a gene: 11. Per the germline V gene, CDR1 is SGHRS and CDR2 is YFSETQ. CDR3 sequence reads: CASSPVGGGAIEQFF. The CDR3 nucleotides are TGCGCCAGCAGCCCGGTTGGCGGGGGGGCCATTGAGCAGTTCTTC.

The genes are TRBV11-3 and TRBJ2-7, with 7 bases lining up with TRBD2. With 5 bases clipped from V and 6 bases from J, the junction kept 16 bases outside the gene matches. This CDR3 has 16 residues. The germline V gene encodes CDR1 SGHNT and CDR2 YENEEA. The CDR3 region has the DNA TGTGCCAGCAGCCCGTACGCTGGGGCGGGAGTCCTCGAGCAGTACTTC. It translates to CASSPYAGAGVLEQYF. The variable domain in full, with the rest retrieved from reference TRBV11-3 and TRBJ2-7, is EAGVVQSPRYKIIEKKQPVAFWCNPISGHNTLYWYLQNLGQGPELLIRYENEEAVDDSQLPKDRFSAERLKGVDSTLKIQPAELGDSAVYLCASSPYAGAGVLEQYFGPGTRLTVT.

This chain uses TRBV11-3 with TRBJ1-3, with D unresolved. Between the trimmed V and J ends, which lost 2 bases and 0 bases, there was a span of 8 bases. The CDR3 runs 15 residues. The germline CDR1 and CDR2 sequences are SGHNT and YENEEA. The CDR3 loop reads CASSLQFLSGNTIYF. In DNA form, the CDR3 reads TGTGCCAGCAGCTTACAGTTTCTCTCTGGAAACACCATATATTTT.

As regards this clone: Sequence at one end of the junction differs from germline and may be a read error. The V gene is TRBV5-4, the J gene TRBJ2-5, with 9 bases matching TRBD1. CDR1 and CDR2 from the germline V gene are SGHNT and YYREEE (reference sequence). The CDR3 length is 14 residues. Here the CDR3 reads CASSLGTGQEIQYF. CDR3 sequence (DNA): TGTGCCAGCAGTTTGGGGACAGGGCAAGAGATCCAGTACTTC.

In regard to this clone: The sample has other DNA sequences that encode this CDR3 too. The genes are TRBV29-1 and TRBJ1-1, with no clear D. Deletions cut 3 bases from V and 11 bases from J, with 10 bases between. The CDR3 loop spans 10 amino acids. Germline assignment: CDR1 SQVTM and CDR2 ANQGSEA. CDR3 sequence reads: CSVEEGAAFF. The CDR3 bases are TGCAGCGTTGAGGAGGGAGCGGCTTTCTTT. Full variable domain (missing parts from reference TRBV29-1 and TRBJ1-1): SAVISQKPSRDICQRGTSLTIQCQVDSQVTMMFWYRQQPGQSLTLIATANQGSEATYESGFVIDKFPISRPNLTFSTLTVSNMSPEDSSIYLCSVEEGAAFFGQGTRLTVV.

The CDR3 DNA follows: TGTGCCAGCTCACCACCCCGGGGCTACGAGCAGTACTTC. This sequence encodes CASSPPRGYEQYF. The gene calls are TRBV18 and TRBJ2-7, with D possibly being TRBD2 (5 bases). The V gene lost 0 bases and the J gene lost 3 bases, with 6 bases spanning the gap. This CDR3 is built from 13 residues. CDR1 and CDR2 (germline): KGHSH, LQKENI.

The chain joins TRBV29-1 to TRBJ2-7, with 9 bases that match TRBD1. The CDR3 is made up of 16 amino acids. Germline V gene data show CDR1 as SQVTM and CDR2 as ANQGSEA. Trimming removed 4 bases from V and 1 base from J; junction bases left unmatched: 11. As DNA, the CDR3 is TGCAGCGTTGGAGGAAAGCCCGGGACAGGGTCCTACGAGCAGTACTTC. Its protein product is CSVGGKPGTGSYEQYF.

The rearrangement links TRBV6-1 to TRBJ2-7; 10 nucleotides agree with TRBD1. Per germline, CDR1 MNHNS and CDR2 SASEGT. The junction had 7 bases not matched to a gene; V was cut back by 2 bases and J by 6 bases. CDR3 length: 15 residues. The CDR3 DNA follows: TGTGCCAGCAGTGAACAACCGGGACAGGGGTTCGAGCAGTACTTC. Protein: CASSEQPGQGFEQYF.

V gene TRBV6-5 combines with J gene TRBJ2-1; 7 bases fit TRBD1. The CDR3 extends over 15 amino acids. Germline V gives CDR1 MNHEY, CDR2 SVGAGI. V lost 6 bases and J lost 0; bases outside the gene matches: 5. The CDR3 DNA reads TGTGCCAGCAGACAGGGGCCAAGCTCCTACAATGAGCAGTTCTTC. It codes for CASRQGPSSYNEQFF.

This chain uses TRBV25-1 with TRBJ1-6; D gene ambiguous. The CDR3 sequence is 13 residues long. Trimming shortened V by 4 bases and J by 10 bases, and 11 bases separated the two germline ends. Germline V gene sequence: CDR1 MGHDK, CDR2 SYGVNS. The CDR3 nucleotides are TGTGCCAGCAGTGGTCAGGTTGTGTCACCCCTCCACTTT. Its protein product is CASSGQVVSPLHF.

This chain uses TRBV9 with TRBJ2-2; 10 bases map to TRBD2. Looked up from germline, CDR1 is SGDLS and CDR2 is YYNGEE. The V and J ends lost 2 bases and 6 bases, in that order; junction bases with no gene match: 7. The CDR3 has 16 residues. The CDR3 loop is CASSVQAGGLSGELFF. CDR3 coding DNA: TGTGCCAGCAGCGTCCAAGCGGGAGGGCTCTCCGGGGAGCTGTTTTTT.

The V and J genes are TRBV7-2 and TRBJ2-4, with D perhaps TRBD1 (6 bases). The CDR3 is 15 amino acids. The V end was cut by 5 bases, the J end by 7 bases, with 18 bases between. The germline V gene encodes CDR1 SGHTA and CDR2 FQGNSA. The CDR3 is CASSNRLGARNIQYF. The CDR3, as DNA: TGTGCCAGCAGCAACCGGTTGGGGGCCCGTAACATTCAGTACTTC.

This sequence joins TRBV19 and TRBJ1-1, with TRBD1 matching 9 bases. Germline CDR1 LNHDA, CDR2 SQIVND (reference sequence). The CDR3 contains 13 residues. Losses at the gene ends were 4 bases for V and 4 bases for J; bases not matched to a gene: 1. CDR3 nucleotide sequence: TGTGCCAGTAGTAGGACAGGGGCCACTGAAGCTTTCTTT. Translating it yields CASSRTGATEAFF.

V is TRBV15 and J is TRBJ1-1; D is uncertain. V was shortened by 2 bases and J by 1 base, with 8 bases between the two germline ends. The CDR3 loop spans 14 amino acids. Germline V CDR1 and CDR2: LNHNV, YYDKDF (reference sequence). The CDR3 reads CATSRRQWNTEAFF. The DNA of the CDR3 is TGTGCCACCAGCAGACGTCAGTGGAACACTGAAGCTTTCTTT. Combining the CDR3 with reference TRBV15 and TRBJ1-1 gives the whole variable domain DAMVIQNPRYQVTQFGKPVTLSCSQTLNHNVMYWYQQKSSQAPKLLFHYYDKDFNNEADTPDNFQSRRPNTSFCFLDIRSPGLGDTAMYLCATSRRQWNTEAFFGQGTRLTVV.

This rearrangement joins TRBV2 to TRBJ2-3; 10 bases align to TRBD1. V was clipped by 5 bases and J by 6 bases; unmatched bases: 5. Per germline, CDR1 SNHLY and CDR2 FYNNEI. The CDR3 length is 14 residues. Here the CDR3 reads CASSRDRGPDTQYF. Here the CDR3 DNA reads TGTGCCAGCAGTAGGGACAGGGGTCCGGATACGCAGTATTTT. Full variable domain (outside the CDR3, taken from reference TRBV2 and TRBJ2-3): EPEVTQTPSHQVTQMGQEVILRCVPISNHLYFYWYRQILGQKVEFLVSFYNNEISEKSEIFDDQFSVERPDGSNFTLKIRSTKLEDSAMYFCASSRDRGPDTQYFGPGTRLTVL.

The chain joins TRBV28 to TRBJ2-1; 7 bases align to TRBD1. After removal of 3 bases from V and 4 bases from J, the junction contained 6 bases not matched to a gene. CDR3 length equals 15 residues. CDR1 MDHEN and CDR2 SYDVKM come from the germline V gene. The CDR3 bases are TGTGCCAGCAGTTTCGTTAGGGACAGTTACAATGAGCAGTTCTTC. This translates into CASSFVRDSYNEQFF. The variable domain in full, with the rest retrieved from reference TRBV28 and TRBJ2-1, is DVKVTQSSRYLVKRTGEKVFLECVQDMDHENMFWYRQDPGLGLRLIYFSYDVKMKEKGDIPEGYSVSREKKERFSLILESASTNQTSMYLCASSFVRDSYNEQFFGPGTRLTVL.

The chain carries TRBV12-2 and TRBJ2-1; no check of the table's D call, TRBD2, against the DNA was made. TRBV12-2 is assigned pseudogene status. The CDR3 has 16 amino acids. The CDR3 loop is CASRFSGLAGENEQFF. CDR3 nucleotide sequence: TGTGCAAGTCGCTTTTCAGGACTAGCGGGAGAGAATGAGCAGTTCTTC.

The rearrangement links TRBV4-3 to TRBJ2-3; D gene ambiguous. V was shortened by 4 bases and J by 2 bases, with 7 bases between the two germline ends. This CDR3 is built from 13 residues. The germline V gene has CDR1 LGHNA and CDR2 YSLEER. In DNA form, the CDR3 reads TGCGCCAGCAGCCCTCTACCCACAGATACGCAGTATTTT. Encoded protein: CASSPLPTDTQYF.

The CDR3 is CASSVAGRGYNEQFF. As DNA, the CDR3 is TGTGCCAGCAGCGTAGCGGGGAGGGGATACAATGAGCAGTTCTTC. This rearrangement joins TRBV9 to TRBJ2-1, with 7 bases that match TRBD2. The junction had 4 bases not matched to a gene; V was cut back by 0 bases and J by 4 bases. This CDR3 contains 15 residues. CDR1 and CDR2 (germline): SGDLS, YYNGEE. Supplemented by reference TRBV9 and TRBJ2-1, the full variable domain reads DSGVTQTPKHLITATGQRVTLRCSPRSGDLSVYWYQQSLDQGLQFLIQYYNGEERAKGNILERFSAQQFPDLHSELNLSSLELGDSALYFCASSVAGRGYNEQFFGPGTRLTVL.

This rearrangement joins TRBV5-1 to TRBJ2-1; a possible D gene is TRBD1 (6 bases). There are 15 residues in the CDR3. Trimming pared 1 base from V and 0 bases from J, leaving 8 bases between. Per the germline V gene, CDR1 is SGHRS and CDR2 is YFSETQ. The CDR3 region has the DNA TGCGCCAGCAGCTTGAGAGGGGGCTCCTACAATGAGCAGTTCTTC. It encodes CASSLRGGSYNEQFF.

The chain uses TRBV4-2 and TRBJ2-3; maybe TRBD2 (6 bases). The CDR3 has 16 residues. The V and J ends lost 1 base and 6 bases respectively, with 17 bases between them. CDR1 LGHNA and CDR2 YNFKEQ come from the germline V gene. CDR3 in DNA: TGTGCCAGCAGCCAAGCCTCGGCAGACGGGAGTGATACGCAGTATTTT. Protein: CASSQASADGSDTQYF.

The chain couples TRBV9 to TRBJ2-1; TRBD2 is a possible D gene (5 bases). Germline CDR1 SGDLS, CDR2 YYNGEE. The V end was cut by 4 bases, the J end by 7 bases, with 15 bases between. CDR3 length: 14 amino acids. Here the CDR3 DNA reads TGTGCCAGCAGCCCCCGGGGTAGAGCTAATGAGCAGTTCTTC. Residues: CASSPRGRANEQFF.